This T cell receptor beta chain originates from a study of radiotherapy plus CTLA-4 blockade in lung cancer. In the study overall: Disease control reached more than 25%, with objective responses in over 15%.

With regard to this clone: Its antigen is not known.

The study, taken as a whole, reports: Tumor-derived TCR clones expanded in blood after radiotherapy plus ipilimumab. Interferon-beta, together with early blood T cell clone dynamics, reportedly best predicted response.

Using immunoSEQ multiplex PCR, the repertoire was profiled, and TCRdb retains in-frame clones only, with some absent. There are roughly 93,000 clones in the sample; approximately 85% occur only once, and about 3.5% lies in the top ten. The receptor was derived from a human donor with non-small cell lung cancer who had a partial response to radiotherapy plus ipilimumab. The starting material was peripheral blood, obtained from a patient treated with radiotherapy plus ipilimumab.

The CDR3 DNA follows: TGTGCCAGCAGCCTAACCACAGGGATCGGGGAGACCCAGTACTTC. Translation gives CASSLTTGIGETQYF. The chain carries TRBV11-1 and TRBJ2-5, with D possibly matching TRBD1 (6 bases). Germline values: CDR1 SGHAT, CDR2 FQDESV (reference sequence). Deletions cut 5 bases from V and 5 bases from J, with 18 bases between. The CDR3 sequence is 15 residues long. Combining the CDR3 with reference TRBV11-1 and TRBJ2-5 gives the whole variable domain EAEVAQSPRYKITEKSQAVAFWCDPISGHATLYWYRQILGQGPELLVQFQDESVVDDSQLPKDRFSAERLKGVDSTLKIQPAELGDSAMYLCASSLTTGIGETQYFGPGTRLLVL.